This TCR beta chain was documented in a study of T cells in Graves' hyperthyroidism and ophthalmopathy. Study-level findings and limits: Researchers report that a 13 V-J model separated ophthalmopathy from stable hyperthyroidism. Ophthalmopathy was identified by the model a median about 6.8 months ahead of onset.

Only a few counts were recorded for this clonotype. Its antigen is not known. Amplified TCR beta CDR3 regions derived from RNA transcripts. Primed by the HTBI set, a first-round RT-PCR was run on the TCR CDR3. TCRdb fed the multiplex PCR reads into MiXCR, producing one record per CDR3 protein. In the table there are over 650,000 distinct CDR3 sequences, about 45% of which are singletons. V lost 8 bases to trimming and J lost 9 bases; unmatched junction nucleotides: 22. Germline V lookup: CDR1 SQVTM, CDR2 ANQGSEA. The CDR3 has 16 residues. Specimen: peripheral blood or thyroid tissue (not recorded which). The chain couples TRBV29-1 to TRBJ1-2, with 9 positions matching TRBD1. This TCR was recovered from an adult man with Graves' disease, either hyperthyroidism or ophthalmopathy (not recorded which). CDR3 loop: CSSWHKPEGTGRSYTF. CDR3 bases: TGCAGCTCGTGGCACAAACCCGAAGGGACAGGGCGCAGCTACACCTTC.